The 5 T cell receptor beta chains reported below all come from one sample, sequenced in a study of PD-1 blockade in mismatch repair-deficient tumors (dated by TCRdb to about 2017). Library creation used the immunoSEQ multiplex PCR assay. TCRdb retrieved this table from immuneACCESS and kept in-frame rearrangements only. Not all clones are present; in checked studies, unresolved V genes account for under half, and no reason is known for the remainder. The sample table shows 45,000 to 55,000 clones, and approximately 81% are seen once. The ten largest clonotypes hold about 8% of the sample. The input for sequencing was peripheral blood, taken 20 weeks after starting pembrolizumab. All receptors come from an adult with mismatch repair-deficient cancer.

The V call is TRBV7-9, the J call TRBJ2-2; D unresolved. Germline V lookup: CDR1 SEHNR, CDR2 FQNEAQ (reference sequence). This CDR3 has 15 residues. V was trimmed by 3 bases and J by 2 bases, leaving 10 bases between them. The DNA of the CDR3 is TGTGCCAGCAGCTTCAATCAGGCCAACACCGGGGAGCTGTTTTTT. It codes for CASSFNQANTGELFF.

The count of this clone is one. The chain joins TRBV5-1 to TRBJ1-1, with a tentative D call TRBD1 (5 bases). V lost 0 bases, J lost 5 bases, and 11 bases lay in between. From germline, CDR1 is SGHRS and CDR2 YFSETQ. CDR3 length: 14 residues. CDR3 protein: CASSLDGGGTEAFF. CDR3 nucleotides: TGCGCCAGCAGCTTGGATGGGGGAGGGACTGAAGCTTTCTTT.

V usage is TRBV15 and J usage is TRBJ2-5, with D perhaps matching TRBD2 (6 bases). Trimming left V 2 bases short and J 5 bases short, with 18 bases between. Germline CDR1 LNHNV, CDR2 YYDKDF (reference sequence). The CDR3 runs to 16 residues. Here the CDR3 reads CATSRSEGAVRETQYF. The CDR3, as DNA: TGTGCCACCAGCAGATCGGAGGGAGCGGTTCGGGAGACCCAGTACTTC. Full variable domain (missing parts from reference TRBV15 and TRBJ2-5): DAMVIQNPRYQVTQFGKPVTLSCSQTLNHNVMYWYQQKSSQAPKLLFHYYDKDFNNEADTPDNFQSRRPNTSFCFLDIRSPGLGDTAMYLCATSRSEGAVRETQYFGPGTRLLVL.

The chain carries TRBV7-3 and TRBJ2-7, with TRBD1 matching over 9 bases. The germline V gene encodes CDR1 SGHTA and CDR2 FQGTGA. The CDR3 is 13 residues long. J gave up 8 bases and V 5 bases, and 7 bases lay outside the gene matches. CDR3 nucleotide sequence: TGTGCCAGCAGCCCCCGGGACAGGGCTCAGCAGTACTTC. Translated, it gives CASSPRDRAQQYF.

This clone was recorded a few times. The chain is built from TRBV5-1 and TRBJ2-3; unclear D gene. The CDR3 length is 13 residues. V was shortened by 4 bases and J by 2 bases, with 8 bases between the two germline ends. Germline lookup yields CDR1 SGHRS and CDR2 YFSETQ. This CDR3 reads CASSAINTDTQYF. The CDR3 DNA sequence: TGCGCCAGCAGCGCAATCAACACAGATACGCAGTATTTT.